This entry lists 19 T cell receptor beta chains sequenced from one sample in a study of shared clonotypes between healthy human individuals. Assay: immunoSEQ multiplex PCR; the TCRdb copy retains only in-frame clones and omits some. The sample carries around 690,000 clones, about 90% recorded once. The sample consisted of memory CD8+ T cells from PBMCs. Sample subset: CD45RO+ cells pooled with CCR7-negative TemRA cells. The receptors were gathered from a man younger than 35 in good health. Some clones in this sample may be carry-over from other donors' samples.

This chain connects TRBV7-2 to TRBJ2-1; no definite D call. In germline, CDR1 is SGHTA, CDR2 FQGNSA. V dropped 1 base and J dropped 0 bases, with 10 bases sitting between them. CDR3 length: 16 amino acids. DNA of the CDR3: TGTGCCAGCAGCTTAGTCAGCCGCAGCTCCTACAATGAGCAGTTCTTC. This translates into CASSLVSRSSYNEQFF.

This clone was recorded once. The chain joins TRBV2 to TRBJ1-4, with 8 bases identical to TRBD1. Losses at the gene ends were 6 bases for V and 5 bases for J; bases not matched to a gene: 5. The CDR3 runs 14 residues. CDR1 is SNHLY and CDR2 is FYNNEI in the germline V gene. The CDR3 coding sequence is TGTGCCAGCAGAAACAGGGGGGGGAATGAAAAACTGTTTTTT. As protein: CASRNRGGNEKLFF.

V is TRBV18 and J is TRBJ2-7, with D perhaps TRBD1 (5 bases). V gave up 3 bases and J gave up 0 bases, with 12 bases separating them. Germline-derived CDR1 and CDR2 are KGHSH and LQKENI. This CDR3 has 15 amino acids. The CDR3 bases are TGTGCCAGCTCACCGTCCGACAGACTCTCCTACGAGCAGTACTTC. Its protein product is CASSPSDRLSYEQYF.

DNA of the CDR3: TGTGCCAGCTTTTCTCAGGAGAAGGGCTACGAGCAGTACTTC. Protein product: CASFSQEKGYEQYF. The chain recombines TRBV28 with TRBJ2-7; D is unclear. The germline CDR1 and CDR2 sequences are MDHEN and SYDVKM. The ends were cut back, 8 bases at V and 3 bases at J, with 17 bases in the middle. This CDR3 is 14 amino acids long.

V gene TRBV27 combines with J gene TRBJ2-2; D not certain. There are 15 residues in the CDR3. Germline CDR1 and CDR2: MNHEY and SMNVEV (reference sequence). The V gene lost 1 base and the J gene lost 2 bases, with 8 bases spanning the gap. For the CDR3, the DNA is TGTGCCAGCAGTTTATATCGGACCAACACCGGGGAGCTGTTTTTT. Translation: CASSLYRTNTGELFF.

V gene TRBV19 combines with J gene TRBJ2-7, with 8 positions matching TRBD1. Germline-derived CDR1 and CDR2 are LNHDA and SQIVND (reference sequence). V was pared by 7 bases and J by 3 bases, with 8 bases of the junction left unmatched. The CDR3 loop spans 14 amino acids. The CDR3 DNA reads TGTGCCAGTAACCCGACAGGGGCACACTACGAGCAGTACTTC. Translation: CASNPTGAHYEQYF.

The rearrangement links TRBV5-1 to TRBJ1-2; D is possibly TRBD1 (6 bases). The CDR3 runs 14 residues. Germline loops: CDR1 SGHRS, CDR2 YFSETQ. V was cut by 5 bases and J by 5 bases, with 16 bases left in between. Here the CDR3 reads CASRKLQGGYGYTF. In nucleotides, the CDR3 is TGCGCCAGCAGGAAGTTACAGGGAGGATATGGCTACACCTTC. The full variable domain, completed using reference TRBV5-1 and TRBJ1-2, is KAGVTQTPRYLIKTRGQQVTLSCSPISGHRSVSWYQQTPGQGLQFLFEYFSETQRNKGNFPGRFSGRQFSNSRSEMNVSTLELGDSALYLCASRKLQGGYGYTFGSGTRLTVV.

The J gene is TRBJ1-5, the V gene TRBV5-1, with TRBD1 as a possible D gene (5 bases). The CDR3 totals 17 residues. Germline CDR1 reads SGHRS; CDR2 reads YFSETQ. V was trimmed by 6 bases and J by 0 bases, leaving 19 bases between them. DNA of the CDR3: TGCGCCAGCACCCATCGGAGCAGACAGAATAGCAATCAGCCCCAGCATTTT. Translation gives CASTHRSRQNSNQPQHF.

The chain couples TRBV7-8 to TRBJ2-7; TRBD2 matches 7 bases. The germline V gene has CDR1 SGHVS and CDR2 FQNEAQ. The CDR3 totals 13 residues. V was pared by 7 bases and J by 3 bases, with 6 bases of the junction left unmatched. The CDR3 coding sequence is TGTGCCAGCACCCAGCGGGGCAACTACGAGCAGTACTTC. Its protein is CASTQRGNYEQYF.

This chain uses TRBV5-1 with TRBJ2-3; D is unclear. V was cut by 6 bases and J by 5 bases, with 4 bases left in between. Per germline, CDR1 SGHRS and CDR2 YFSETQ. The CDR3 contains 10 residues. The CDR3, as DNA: TGCGCCAGCACGGGAGATACGCAGTATTTT. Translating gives CASTGDTQYF. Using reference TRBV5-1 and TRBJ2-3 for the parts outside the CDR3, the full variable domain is KAGVTQTPRYLIKTRGQQVTLSCSPISGHRSVSWYQQTPGQGLQFLFEYFSETQRNKGNFPGRFSGRQFSNSRSEMNVSTLELGDSALYLCASTGDTQYFGPGTRLTVL.

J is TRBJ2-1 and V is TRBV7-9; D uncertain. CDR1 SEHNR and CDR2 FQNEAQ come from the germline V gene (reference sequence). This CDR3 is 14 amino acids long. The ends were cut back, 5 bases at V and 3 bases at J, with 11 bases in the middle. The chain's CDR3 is CASSPRTVYNEQFF. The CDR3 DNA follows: TGTGCCAGCAGCCCACGGACGGTCTACAATGAGCAGTTCTTC.

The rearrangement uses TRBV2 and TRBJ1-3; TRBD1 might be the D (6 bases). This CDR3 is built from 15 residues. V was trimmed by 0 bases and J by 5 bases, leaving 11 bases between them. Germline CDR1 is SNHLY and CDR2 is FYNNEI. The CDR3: CASSEARGTRNTIYF. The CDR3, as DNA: TGTGCCAGCAGTGAAGCAAGGGGGACTAGAAACACCATATATTTT.

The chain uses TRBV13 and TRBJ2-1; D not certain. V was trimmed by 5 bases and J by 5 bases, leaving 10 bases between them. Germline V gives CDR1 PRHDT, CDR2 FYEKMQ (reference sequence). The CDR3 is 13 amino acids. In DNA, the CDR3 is TGTGCCAGCAGCCCCGGCCTTGACAATGAGCAGTTCTTC. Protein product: CASSPGLDNEQFF.

CDR3 sequence reads: CASSLAYTGELFF. The CDR3 nucleotides are TGTGCCAGCAGTTTGGCTTACACCGGGGAGCTGTTTTTT. V gene TRBV28 combines with J gene TRBJ2-2, with D unclear. The germline V gene encodes CDR1 MDHEN and CDR2 SYDVKM. CDR3 length equals 13 residues. Trimming removed 3 bases from V and 3 bases from J, with 5 bases in between.

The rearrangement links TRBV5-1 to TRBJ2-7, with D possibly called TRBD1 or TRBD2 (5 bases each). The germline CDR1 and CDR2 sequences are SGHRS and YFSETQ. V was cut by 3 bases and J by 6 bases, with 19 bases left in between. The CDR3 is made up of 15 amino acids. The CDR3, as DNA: TGCGCCAGCAGCTCCACCCGGGACCGGGCCTCCGAGCAGTACTTC. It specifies CASSSTRDRASEQYF.

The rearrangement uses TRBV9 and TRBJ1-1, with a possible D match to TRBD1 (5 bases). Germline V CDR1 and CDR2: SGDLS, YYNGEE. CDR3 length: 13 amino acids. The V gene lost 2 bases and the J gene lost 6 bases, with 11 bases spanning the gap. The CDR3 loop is CASSVGVGPEAFF. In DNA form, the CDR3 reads TGTGCCAGCAGCGTGGGGGTAGGCCCTGAAGCTTTCTTT.

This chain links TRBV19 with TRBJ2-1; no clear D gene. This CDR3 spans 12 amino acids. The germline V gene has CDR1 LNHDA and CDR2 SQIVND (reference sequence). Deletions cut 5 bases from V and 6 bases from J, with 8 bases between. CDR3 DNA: TGTGCCAGTAGTTGGCGGTTCAATGAGCAGTTCTTC. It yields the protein CASSWRFNEQFF.

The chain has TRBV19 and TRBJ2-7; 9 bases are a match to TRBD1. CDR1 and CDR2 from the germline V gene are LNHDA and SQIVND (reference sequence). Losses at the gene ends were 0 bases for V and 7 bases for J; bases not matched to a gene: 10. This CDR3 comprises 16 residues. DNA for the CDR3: TGTGCCAGTAGTATAGATCCCATCCCGGGGACAGGGGAGCAGTACTTC. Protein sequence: CASSIDPIPGTGEQYF.

The CDR3 DNA is TGCGCCAGCAGTGATCCAGGGGACACAGATACGCAGTATTTT. Residues: CASSDPGDTDTQYF. This chain links TRBV10-1 with TRBJ2-3, with TRBD1 as a possible D gene (6 bases). Germline CDR1 WNHNN, CDR2 SYGVQD (reference sequence). The CDR3 runs 14 residues. The V end was cut by 3 bases, the J end by 2 bases, with 9 bases between.